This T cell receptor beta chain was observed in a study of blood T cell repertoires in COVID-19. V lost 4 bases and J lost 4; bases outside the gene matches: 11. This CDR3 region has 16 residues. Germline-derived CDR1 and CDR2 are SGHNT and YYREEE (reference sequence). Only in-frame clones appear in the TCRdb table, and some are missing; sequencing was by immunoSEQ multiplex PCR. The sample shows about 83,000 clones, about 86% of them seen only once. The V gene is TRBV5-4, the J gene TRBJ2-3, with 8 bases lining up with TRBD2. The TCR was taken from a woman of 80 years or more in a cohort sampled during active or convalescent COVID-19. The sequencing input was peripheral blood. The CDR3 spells CASSLGLAGDPDTQYF. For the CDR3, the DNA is TGTGCCAGCAGCCTGGGTCTAGCGGGCGACCCAGATACGCAGTATTTT. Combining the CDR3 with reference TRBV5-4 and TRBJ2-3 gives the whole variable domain ETGVTQSPTHLIKTRGQQVTLRCSSQSGHNTVSWYQQALGQGPQFIFQYYREEENGRGNFPPRFSGLQFPNYSSELNVNALELDDSALYLCASSLGLAGDPDTQYFGPGTRLTVL.